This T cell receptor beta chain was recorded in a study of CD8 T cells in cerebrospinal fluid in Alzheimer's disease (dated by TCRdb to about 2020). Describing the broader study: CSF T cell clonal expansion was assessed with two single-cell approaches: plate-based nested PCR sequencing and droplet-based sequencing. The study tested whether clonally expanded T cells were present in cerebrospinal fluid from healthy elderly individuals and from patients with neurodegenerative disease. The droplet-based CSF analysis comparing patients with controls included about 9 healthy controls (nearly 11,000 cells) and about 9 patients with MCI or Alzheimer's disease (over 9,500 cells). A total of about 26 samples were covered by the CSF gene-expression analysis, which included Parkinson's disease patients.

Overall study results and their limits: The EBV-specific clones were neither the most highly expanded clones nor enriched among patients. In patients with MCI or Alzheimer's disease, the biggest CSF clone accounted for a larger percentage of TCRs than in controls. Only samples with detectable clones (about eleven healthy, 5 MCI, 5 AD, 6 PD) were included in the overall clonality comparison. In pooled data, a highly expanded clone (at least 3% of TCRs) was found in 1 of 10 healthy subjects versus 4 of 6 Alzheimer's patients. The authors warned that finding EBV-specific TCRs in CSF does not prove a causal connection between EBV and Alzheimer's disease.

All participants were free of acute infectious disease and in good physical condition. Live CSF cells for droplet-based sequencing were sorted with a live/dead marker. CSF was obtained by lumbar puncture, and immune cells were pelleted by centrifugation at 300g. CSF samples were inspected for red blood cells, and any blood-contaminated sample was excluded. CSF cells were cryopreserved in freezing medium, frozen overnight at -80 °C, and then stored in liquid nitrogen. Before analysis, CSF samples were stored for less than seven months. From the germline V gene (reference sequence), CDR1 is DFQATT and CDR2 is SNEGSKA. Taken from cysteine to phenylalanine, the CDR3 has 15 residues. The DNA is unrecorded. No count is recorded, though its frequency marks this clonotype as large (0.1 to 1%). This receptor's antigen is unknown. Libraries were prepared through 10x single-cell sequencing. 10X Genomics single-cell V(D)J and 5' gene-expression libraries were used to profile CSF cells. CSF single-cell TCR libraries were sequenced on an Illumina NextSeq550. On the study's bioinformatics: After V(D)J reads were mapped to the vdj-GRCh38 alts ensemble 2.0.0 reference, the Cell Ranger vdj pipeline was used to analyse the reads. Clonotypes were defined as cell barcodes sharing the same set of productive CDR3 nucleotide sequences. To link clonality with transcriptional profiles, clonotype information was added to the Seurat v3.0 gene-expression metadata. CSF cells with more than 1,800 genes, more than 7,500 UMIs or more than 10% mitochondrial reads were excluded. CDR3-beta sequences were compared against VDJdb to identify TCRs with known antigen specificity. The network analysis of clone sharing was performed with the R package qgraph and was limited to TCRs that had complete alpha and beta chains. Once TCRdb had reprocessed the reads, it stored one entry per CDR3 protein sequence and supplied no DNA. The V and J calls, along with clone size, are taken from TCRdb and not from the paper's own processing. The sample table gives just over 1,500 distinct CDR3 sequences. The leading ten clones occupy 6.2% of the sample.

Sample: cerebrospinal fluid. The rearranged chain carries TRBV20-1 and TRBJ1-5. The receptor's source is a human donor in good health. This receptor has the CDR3 CSASGDEYSNQPQHF.